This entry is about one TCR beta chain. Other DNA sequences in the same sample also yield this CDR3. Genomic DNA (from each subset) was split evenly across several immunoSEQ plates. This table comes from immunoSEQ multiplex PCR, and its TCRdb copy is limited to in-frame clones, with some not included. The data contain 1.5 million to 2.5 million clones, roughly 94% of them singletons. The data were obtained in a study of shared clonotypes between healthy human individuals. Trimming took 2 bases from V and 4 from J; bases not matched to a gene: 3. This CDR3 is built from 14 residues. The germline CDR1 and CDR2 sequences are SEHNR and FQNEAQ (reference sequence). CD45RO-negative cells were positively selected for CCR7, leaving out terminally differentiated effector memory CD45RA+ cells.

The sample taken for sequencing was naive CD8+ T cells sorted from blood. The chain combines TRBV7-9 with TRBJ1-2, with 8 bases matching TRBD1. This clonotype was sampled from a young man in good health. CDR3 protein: CASSLSGGGYGYTF. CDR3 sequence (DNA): TGTGCCAGCAGCTTATCAGGGGGCGGCTATGGCTACACCTTC.